This TCR beta chain was identified during a study of shared clonotypes between healthy human individuals. This clone has only a few counts. The antigen is not known. Assay: immunoSEQ multiplex PCR; the TCRdb copy retains only in-frame clones and omits some. Here the sample spans more than 400,000 clones, around 85% being singletons. The germline V and J ends were trimmed by 0 bases and 0 bases, with 3 bases remaining between them. The CDR3 totals 13 residues. Germline CDR1 is SGHNT and CDR2 is YYREEE (reference sequence). Study-wide results and limits: Represented genetic and exposure-history diversity was restricted by having few donors.

The sequenced sample was PBMCs. The TCR was taken from a woman between 35 and 50 years old in good health. Some clones in this sample may be carry-over from other donors' samples. The chain carries TRBV5-4 and TRBJ1-2; D is uncertain. CDR3 protein: CASSLGANYGYTF. DNA of the CDR3: TGTGCCAGCAGCTTGGGGGCTAACTATGGCTACACCTTC.